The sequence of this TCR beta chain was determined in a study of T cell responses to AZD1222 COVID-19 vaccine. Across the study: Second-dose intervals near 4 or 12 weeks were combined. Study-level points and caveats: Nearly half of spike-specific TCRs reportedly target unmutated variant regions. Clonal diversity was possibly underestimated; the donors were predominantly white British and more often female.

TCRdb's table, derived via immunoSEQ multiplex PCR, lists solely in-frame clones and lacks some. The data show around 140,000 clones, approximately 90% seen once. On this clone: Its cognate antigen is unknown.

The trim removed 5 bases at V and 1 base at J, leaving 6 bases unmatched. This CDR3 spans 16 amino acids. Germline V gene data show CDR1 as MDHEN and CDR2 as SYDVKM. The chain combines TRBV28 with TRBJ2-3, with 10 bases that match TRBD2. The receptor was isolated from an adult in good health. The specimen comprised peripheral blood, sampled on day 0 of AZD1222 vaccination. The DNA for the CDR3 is TGTGCCAGCAGTAGCCCCGGACTAGCGGGCACAGATACGCAGTATTTT. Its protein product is CASSSPGLAGTDTQYF.